A selection of T cell receptor beta chains follows, all from one sample in a study of cytomegalovirus exposure and HLA in healthy donors. Assay used: immunoSEQ multiplex PCR; TCRdb lists only in-frame clones, some missing. The sample has over 95,000 clones, 82% seen once. Sequencing input: PBMCs. The receptor source for this set is a young woman in good health and CMV-seronegative. Both conserved end residues are part of each CDR3. The D gene is left open where the match is weak. The size of a clone is reported for some rows only, either as once, few or many, or as a class for expanded clones.

clone_size d_call j_call v_call cdr3_aa cdr3_nt
NA TRBD2 TRBJ2-3 TRBV4-3 CASSQESRGGIDTQYF TGCGCCAGCAGCCAAGAAAGCCGCGGGGGGATAGATACGCAGTATTTT
NA TRBD1 TRBJ1-1 TRBV12-5 CASGPTPGTDYGTEAFF TGTGCTAGTGGTCCTACCCCCGGGACAGACTACGGCACTGAAGCTTTCTTT
NA NA TRBJ2-7 TRBV28 CASSLERFVYEQYF TGTGCCAGCAGTCTAGAGCGGTTCGTTTACGAGCAGTACTTC
once NA TRBJ2-2 TRBV9 CASTHLLSGELFF TGTGCCAGCACCCACTTACTCTCTGGGGAGCTGTTTTTT
NA TRBD1 TRBJ2-3 TRBV5-1 CASSPRTGGSTDTQYF TGCGCCAGCAGCCCTCGGACAGGGGGGAGCACAGATACGCAGTATTTT
NA TRBD1 TRBJ1-6 TRBV6-5 CASSTGTGYNSPLHF TGTGCCAGCAGTACTGGGACAGGGTATAATTCACCCCTCCACTTT
NA TRBD2 TRBJ2-2 TRBV5-1 CASRPTSGRLTGELFF TGCGCCAGCAGACCAACTAGCGGGAGGCTCACCGGGGAGCTGTTTTTT
NA TRBD1 TRBJ1-2 TRBV10-3 CAIAGTATDYGYTF TGTGCCATCGCCGGGACAGCGACCGACTATGGCTACACCTTC
NA TRBD2 TRBJ2-1 TRBV27 CASSLSSGGKFF TGTGCCAGCAGTCTTTCTAGCGGGGGAAAGTTCTTC
NA NA TRBJ2-3 TRBV15 CATSRDQVDTQYF TGTGCCACCAGCAGAGATCAGGTGGATACGCAGTATTTT
NA TRBD1 TRBJ1-1 TRBV19 CASSDGRGLVAFF TGTGCCAGTAGCGACGGCAGGGGGCTCGTGGCTTTCTTT
NA NA TRBJ1-2 TRBV30 CAWRGEAGGYGYTF TGTGCCTGGAGGGGGGAGGCAGGAGGCTATGGCTACACCTTC
NA TRBD1 TRBJ2-2 TRBV27 CAGIRDRGNTGELFF TGTGCCGGCATCCGGGACAGGGGTAACACCGGGGAGCTGTTTTTT
NA NA TRBJ2-7 TRBV5-1 CASSLYSSYEQYF TGCGCCAGCAGCTTGTACAGTTCCTACGAGCAGTACTTC
NA NA TRBJ1-3 TRBV19 CASNQPQGSGNTIYF TGTGCCAGTAATCAACCCCAGGGTTCTGGAAACACCATATATTTT
NA TRBD1 TRBJ1-5 TRBV27 CASSLRQGNQPQHF TGTGCCAGCAGTTTAAGACAGGGGAATCAGCCCCAGCATTTT
NA NA TRBJ2-7 TRBV6-5 CASSYGQGSYEQYF TGTGCCAGCAGTTACGGGCAGGGGAGCTACGAGCAGTACTTC
NA TRBD1 TRBJ1-2 TRBV5-1 CASRRDRLGYGYTF TGCGCCAGCAGGCGGGACAGGCTGGGATATGGCTACACCTTC
once TRBD1 TRBJ1-3 TRBV7-8 CASSSRTGENTIYF TGTGCCAGCAGCTCCCGGACAGGGGAAAACACCATATATTTT
NA TRBD2 TRBJ2-3 TRBV5-4 CASSPGLAGAGGDTQYF TGTGCCAGCAGCCCAGGACTAGCGGGAGCCGGGGGAGATACGCAGTATTTT
NA NA TRBJ1-3 TRBV6-1 CASSEAEEGLVGNTIYF TGTGCCAGCAGTGAAGCTGAGGAGGGGCTTGTTGGAAACACCATATATTTT
NA NA TRBJ2-2 TRBV9 CASSPRVSDTGELFF TGTGCCAGCAGCCCCAGGGTTTCGGACACCGGGGAGCTGTTTTTT
NA NA TRBJ1-1 TRBV28 CASVGKSNTEAFF TGTGCCAGCGTCGGGAAATCGAACACTGAAGCTTTCTTT
NA TRBD1 TRBJ1-2 TRBV25-1 CASSDPRRGDRGGGYTF TGTGCCAGCAGTGACCCCCGACGTGGGGACAGGGGAGGCGGCTACACCTTC
NA TRBD2 TRBJ2-3 TRBV4-1 CASSQVLPAGASTDTQYF TGCGCCAGCAGCCAAGTACTCCCAGCGGGGGCTAGCACAGATACGCAGTATTTT
once TRBD2 TRBJ2-5 TRBV28 CASMSGSSGREAETQYF TGTGCCAGCATGTCGGGGAGTAGCGGGAGGGAGGCGGAGACCCAGTACTTC
NA TRBD1 TRBJ2-1 TRBV7-2 CASSLGQGAYNEQFF TGTGCCAGCAGCTTAGGACAGGGGGCATACAATGAGCAGTTCTTC
NA NA TRBJ1-2 TRBV11-3 CASSPRTVLYGYTF TGTGCCAGCAGCCCAAGGACAGTTTTATATGGCTACACCTTC
NA TRBD1 TRBJ1-5 TRBV29-1 CSVGDRVGQPQHF TGCAGCGTTGGGGACAGGGTGGGCCAGCCCCAGCATTTT
few NA TRBJ2-2 TRBV5-1 CASSKGGAGTGELFF TGCGCCAGCAGCAAGGGCGGGGCTGGGACCGGGGAGCTGTTTTTT
NA TRBD2 TRBJ2-1 TRBV28 CASSLLPSGNEQFF TGTGCCAGCAGTTTATTGCCTAGCGGGAATGAGCAGTTCTTC
NA NA TRBJ1-1 TRBV19 CASSLTRFSGAPEAFF TGTGCCAGTAGTCTAACCAGGTTCTCAGGGGCTCCTGAAGCTTTCTTT
NA TRBD1 TRBJ1-1 TRBV19 CASSWTGNTEAFF TGTGCCAGTAGTTGGACAGGGAACACTGAAGCTTTCTTT
NA NA TRBJ2-7 TRBV27 CASRAGYEEQYF TGTGCCAGCAGAGCAGGGTACGAGGAGCAGTACTTC
NA NA TRBJ2-3 TRBV5-1 CASSLAGNDGDTQYF TGCGCCAGCAGCTTGGCGGGAAATGATGGAGATACGCAGTATTTT
NA NA TRBJ1-1 TRBV27 CASSGARGTEAFF TGTGCCAGCAGTGGGGCGCGGGGCACTGAAGCTTTCTTT
NA TRBD1 TRBJ2-3 TRBV11-3 CASRPGGQGSDTQYF TGTGCCAGCAGGCCTGGCGGACAGGGGTCAGATACGCAGTATTTT
NA NA TRBJ1-1 TRBV5-1 CASSPTGSDTEAFF TGCGCCAGCAGCCCCACAGGGTCTGACACTGAAGCTTTCTTT
NA TRBD1 TRBJ1-5 TRBV2 CASRGPGQNQPQHF TGTGCCAGCAGGGGGCCGGGACAGAATCAGCCCCAGCATTTT
NA NA TRBJ1-5 TRBV7-9 CASSLAHRNQPQHF TGTGCCAGCAGCTTAGCGCACAGAAATCAGCCCCAGCATTTT
NA NA TRBJ2-4 TRBV5-1 CASSSSTENIQYF TGCGCCAGCAGCTCCTCGACAGAAAACATTCAGTACTTC
NA TRBD1 TRBJ2-2 TRBV7-2 CASSLMTGGTGELFF TGTGCCAGCAGCCTCATGACAGGGGGCACCGGGGAGCTGTTTTTT
NA TRBD1 TRBJ1-4 TRBV15 CATSRGTGGEKLFF TGTGCCACCAGCAGAGGGACAGGGGGGGAAAAACTGTTTTTT
NA TRBD2 TRBJ2-1 TRBV5-4 CASSLTLAGGPENEQFF TGTGCCAGCAGCTTGACTCTTGCGGGAGGGCCGGAAAATGAGCAGTTCTTC
NA NA TRBJ2-1 TRBV6-5 CASSRGSYNEQFF TGTGCCAGCAGCCGGGGCTCCTACAATGAGCAGTTCTTC
NA TRBD2 TRBJ2-7 TRBV7-8 CASSRTGTSGRTGEQYF TGTGCCAGCAGCCGAACCGGGACTAGCGGGAGAACGGGTGAGCAGTACTTC
NA TRBD1 TRBJ1-4 TRBV2 CASSVIRGAEKLFF TGTGCCAGCAGTGTCATCAGGGGGGCTGAAAAACTGTTTTTT
NA NA TRBJ2-1 TRBV27 CASSPLAAPADEQFF TGTGCCAGCAGCCCCTTAGCGGCTCCGGCCGATGAGCAGTTCTTC
NA NA TRBJ1-2 TRBV27 CASSLPGNGYTF TGTGCCAGCAGCTTGCCGGGGAATGGCTACACCTTC
NA NA TRBJ1-2 TRBV6-6 CASSYGPGQDNGYTF TGTGCCAGCAGTTACGGCCCGGGACAAGACAATGGCTACACCTTC
many NA TRBJ2-2 TRBV10-3 CAISVGGGELFF TGTGCCATCAGTGTGGGAGGCGGGGAGCTGTTTTTT
NA NA TRBJ1-3 TRBV5-1 CASSVDRPNTIYF TGCGCCAGCAGCGTCGACAGGCCGAACACCATATATTTT
once NA TRBJ2-3 TRBV20-1 CSARGANTQYF TGCAGTGCTAGAGGAGCAAATACGCAGTATTTT
NA TRBD1 TRBJ1-4 TRBV5-8 CASSLGQGNEKLFF TGTGCCAGCAGCTTGGGACAGGGCAATGAAAAACTGTTTTTT